This T cell receptor beta chain was sequenced for a study of memory B cells and T cells in multiple sclerosis (dated 2018 in TCRdb). Concerning the study at large: The study compared the TCR beta repertoires of autoproliferating peripheral T cells with those of brain lesion-infiltrating T cells in multiple sclerosis patients. TCR sequencing involved a couple of multiple sclerosis patients from whom brain lesions at autopsy or brain-infiltrating cells from biopsy were available.

V has 1 base trimmed and J has 4 bases trimmed; junction bases matching no gene number 10. Taken from cysteine to phenylalanine, the CDR3 has 16 residues. Just CDR3 DNA is preserved here, 48 bases in frame from base 1. The germline V gene provides CDR1 SGHRS and CDR2 YFSETQ. Using the immunoSEQ Platform, TCRbeta CDR3 regions were amplified from extracted genomic DNA. Multiplex PCR, high-throughput sequencing and a vendor bioinformatics pipeline were brought together in the immunoSEQ assay. On the study's bioinformatics: Non-productive sequences and CDR3s shorter than 4 amino acids were excluded, and clonotype frequencies were recalculated for each sample. In immunoSEQ Analyzer 2.0, shared clonotypes were identified as those with identical CDR3 amino acid, V gene and J gene sequences. Repertoire overlap was normalized by dividing shared clonotype counts by the product of both clone-set sizes, with the result scaled by 1000 into arbitrary units. TCRdb limited this immuneACCESS table to in-frame rearrangements with V and J called. A share of clones is missing; checked studies link under half to unresolved V genes, and the rest is unexplained. Clone size and the V and J calls come from that table; the DNA yielded D and trimming. The sample profile shows about 15,000 clones; about 70% of them were found once. The ten top clones hold 2.3% of the sample.

Overall study outcomes, separate from this receptor: Clone-set sizes varied between compartments, which affected the numbers of shared clonotypes and made normalization necessary.

About this clone itself: Its target antigen remains unknown. No clone much larger than this one lies a single base away; base qualities are absent.

PBMCs were isolated by Ficoll density gradient centrifugation and were cryopreserved before use. Sequencing was done on a sample of memory (CD45RO+) CD4+ T cells from blood. The cell subset or site label corresponds to: CD45RO+ memory T cells sorted from peripheral blood. This TCR derives from a human donor with multiple sclerosis. Recombination joined TRBV5-1 with TRBJ1-1; 7 central nucleotides agree with TRBD1. CDR3 sequence: CASSLSLQGLSTEAFF. Read as DNA, the sequence is TGCGCCAGCAGCTTGTCGTTACAGGGGTTGTCCACTGAAGCTTTCTTT.